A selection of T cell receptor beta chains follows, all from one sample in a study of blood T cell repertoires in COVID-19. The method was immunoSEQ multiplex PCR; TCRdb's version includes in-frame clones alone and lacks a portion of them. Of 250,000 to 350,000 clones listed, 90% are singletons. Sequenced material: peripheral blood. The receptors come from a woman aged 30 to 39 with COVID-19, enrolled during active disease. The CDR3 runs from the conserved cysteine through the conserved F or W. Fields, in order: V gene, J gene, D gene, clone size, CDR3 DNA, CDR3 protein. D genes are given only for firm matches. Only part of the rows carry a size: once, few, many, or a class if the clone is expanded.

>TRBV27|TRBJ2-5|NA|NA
TGTGCCAGCAGTCGGGACTCCTTCCAAGAGACCCAGTACTTC
CASSRDSFQETQYF
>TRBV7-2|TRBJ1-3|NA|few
TGTGCCAGCAGCTTAAATGGCGGGGTAGGAAACACCATATATTTT
CASSLNGGVGNTIYF
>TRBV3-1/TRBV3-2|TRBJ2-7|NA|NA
TGTGCCAGCAGCCAAGATGCCGGGAGAGAGGGCGAGCAGTACTTC
CASSQDAGREGEQYF
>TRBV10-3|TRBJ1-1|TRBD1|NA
TGTGCCATCAGGCAGGGGGATGGCACTGAAGCTTTCTTT
CAIRQGDGTEAFF
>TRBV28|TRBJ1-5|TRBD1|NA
TGTGCCAGCAGAACTCAGGGGGCGGGTGATCAGCCCCAGCATTTT
CASRTQGAGDQPQHF
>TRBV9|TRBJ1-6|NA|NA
TGTGCCAGCAGCGCCCAGGGGCTCAATAATTCACCCCTCCACTTT
CASSAQGLNNSPLHF
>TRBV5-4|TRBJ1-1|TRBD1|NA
TGTGCCAGCAGCTTGGGACAGGGTAGGCCTGAAGCTTTCTTT
CASSLGQGRPEAFF
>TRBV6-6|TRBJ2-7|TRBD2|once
TGTGCCAGCAGATTTCGGGCTAGCGGAACCTACGAGCAGTACTTC
CASRFRASGTYEQYF
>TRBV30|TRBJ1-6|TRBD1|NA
TGTGCCTGGAGTGCGGACAGGATAAATTCACCCCTCCACTTT
CAWSADRINSPLHF
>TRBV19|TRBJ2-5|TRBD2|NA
TGTGCCAGTAGTATTGGGCCCCGGACTAGCGGGAGGGAAGAGACCCAGTACTTC
CASSIGPRTSGREETQYF
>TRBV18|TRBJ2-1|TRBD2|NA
TGTGCCAGCTCATCGACCGGGACTAGAGGTAGCAATGAGCAGTTCTTC
CASSSTGTRGSNEQFF
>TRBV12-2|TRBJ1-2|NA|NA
TGTGCAAGTCGCTTACTCTACTGGGCAGGGGATGGATTAACGGGGTTACGGTCCTATGGCTACACCTTC
CASRLLYWAGDGLTGLRSYGYTF
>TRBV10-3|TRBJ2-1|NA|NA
TGTGCCAGGGCCGACAGTTCATACAATGAGCAGTTCTTC
CARADSSYNEQFF
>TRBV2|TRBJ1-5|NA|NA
TGTGCCAGCAGTCCGAGGGAACGGCAGCCCCAGCATTTT
CASSPRERQPQHF
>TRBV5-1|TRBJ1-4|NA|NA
TGCGCCAGCAGCTTGAGGCAGGGGAATGAAAAACTGTTTTTT
CASSLRQGNEKLFF
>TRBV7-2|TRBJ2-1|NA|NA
TGTGCCAGCAGCTTACTATCTAGCTCCCACAATGAGCAGTTCTTC
CASSLLSSSHNEQFF
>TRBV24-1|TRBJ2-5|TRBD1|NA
TGTGCCACCAGTGATTGGGGGACAGGATCAGGGGAGACCCAGTACTTC
CATSDWGTGSGETQYF
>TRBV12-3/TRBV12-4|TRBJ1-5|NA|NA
TGTGCCAGCACTTCTGACAGGCCCCAGCCCCAGCATTTT
CASTSDRPQPQHF
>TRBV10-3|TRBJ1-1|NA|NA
TGTGCCATCGGGACACGGGGCACTGAAGCTTTCTTT
CAIGTRGTEAFF
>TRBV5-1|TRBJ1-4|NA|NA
TGCGCCAGCAGCTCTGGTGGAGCAGGGGACATCCCAAAACTGTTTTTT
CASSSGGAGDIPKLFF
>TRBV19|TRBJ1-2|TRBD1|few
TGTGCCAGTAGTTCTATCGGGACAGGGGGCGACTATGGCTACACCTTC
CASSSIGTGGDYGYTF
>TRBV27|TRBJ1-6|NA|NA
TGTGCCAGCAGTTTAGAGGTGTGGAGTTCACCCCTCCACTTT
CASSLEVWSSPLHF
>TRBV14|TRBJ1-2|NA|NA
TGTGCCAGCAGCTCTAGTCCGGGACACATCTCTGGCTACACCTTC
CASSSSPGHISGYTF
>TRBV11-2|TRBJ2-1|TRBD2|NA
TGTGCCAGCGGACCCCTAGCGGGGTACAATGAGCAGTTCTTC
CASGPLAGYNEQFF
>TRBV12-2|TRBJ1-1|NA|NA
TGTGCAAGTCGCTTAACGCTACCGGGACAGTTCACTGAAGCTTTCTTT
CASRLTLPGQFTEAFF
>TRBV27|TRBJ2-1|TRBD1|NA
TGTGCCAGCAGTCTCAAACCACAGGGGAATGAGCAGTTCTTC
CASSLKPQGNEQFF
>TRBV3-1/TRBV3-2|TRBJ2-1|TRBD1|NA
TGTGCCAGCAGCCAAGATACAGGGGGCTACAATGAGCAGTTCTTC
CASSQDTGGYNEQFF
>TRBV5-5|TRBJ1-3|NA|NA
TGTGCCAGCAGCTTGGTATTGCGGGGGAGCTCTGGAAACACCATATATTTT
CASSLVLRGSSGNTIYF
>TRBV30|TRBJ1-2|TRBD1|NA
TGTGCCTGGAGGTTTCAGGGGGCGCAATATGGCTACACCTTC
CAWRFQGAQYGYTF
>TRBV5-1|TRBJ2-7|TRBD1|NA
TGCGCCAGCAGCTTGGCAACAGGGGGCCTCCCGGACGAGCAGTACTTC
CASSLATGGLPDEQYF
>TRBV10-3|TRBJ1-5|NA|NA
TGTGCCATCAGTGAGTCCGCAGGGAACAATCAGCCCCAGCATTTT
CAISESAGNNQPQHF
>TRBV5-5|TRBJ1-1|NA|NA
TGTGCCAGCAGCCGGGACTGGAACACTGAAGCTTTCTTT
CASSRDWNTEAFF
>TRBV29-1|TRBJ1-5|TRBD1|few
TGCAGCGCGGGACAGCTTGATCAGCCCCAGCATTTT
CSAGQLDQPQHF
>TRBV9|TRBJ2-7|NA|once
TGTGCCAGCAGCCCCTCCAACACCCCAGAGCAGTACTTC
CASSPSNTPEQYF
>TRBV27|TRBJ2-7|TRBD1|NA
TGTGCCAGCAGTCGAAACACAGGGGAGAGAAGGTACGAGCAGTACTTC
CASSRNTGERRYEQYF